This entry describes one TCR beta chain. Its antigen is not identified. The V gene's germline CDR1 is GTSNPN and CDR2 SVGIG (reference sequence). This CDR3 region has 12 residues. PCR employed 60 Vbeta and 13 Jbeta primers. TCRdb keeps only in-frame clones here, not all; method: immunoSEQ multiplex PCR. The table records more than 95,000 clones, around 72% of them present only once. This entry belongs to a study of cytomegalovirus exposure and HLA in healthy donors. Broader study findings: In vitro experiments confirmed that three CMV-associated chains were specific for CMV antigens.

The receptor's source is a man younger than 40 in good health and CMV-seronegative. The chain joins TRBV30 to TRBJ2-2; a possible D gene is TRBD1 (6 bases). Sequencing was carried out using PBMCs. In nucleotides, the CDR3 is TGTGCAATAGGGGGGAACACCGGGGAGCTGTTTTTT. The encoded protein is CAIGGNTGELFF.